Following are 31 T cell receptor beta chains from one sample sequenced in a study of post-analysis software for immune sequencing data. Antigen specificity for these receptors is unknown. Carried by the TCR beta cDNA libraries were unique molecular identifiers. TCRdb itself ran the PCR reads through MiXCR, one entry per CDR3 protein. The sample has more than 500,000 distinct CDR3 sequences; around a third are singletons. Findings and limits, study-wide: Included in a set of about 5 TRBV segments more frequent in patients than controls were TRBV5-6, TRBV5-1 and TRBV20-1.

The specimen was blood. The origin of the receptors is a girl aged 2-17 years with multiple sclerosis.

In its sample, this clonotype was seen a few times. The chain has TRBV4-1 and TRBJ2-5, with 10 nucleotides matching TRBD2. V lost 0 bases, J lost 0 bases, and 7 bases stayed unmatched. CDR1 is MGHRA, CDR2 YSYEKL, per germline. This CDR3 region has 18 residues. CDR3 sequence: CASSQEGLAGDYQETQYF. CDR3 sequence (DNA): TGCGCCAGCAGCCAAGAAGGGCTAGCGGGGGATTACCAAGAGACCCAGTACTTC.

The chain is built from TRBV6-5 and TRBJ2-7; 9 bases align to TRBD1. CDR3 length equals 17 residues. The V and J ends lost 2 bases and 6 bases, in that order; junction bases with no gene match: 14. The germline CDR1 and CDR2 sequences are MNHEY and SVGAGI. DNA for the CDR3: TGTGCCAGCAGTTACGCCCTGCCGGGACAGGGAACCTGCGAGCAGTACTTC. Its protein is CASSYALPGQGTCEQYF.

This clonotype was counted between two and nine times. J is TRBJ2-6 and V is TRBV25-1, with TRBD1 matching over 7 bases. The CDR3 contains 20 residues. CDR1 and CDR2 from the germline V gene are MGHDK and SYGVNS. After removal of 6 bases from V and 0 bases from J, the junction contained 17 bases not matched to a gene. CDR3 loop: CASSPIPGRDRNSGANVLTF. The CDR3 nucleotides read TGTGCCAGCAGCCCCATACCGGGTAGGGACAGAAACTCTGGGGCCAACGTCCTGACTTTC.

The chain carries TRBV19 and TRBJ2-1, with 7 bases that match TRBD1. With 6 bases clipped from V and 0 bases from J, the junction kept 5 bases outside the gene matches. Germline assignment: CDR1 LNHDA and CDR2 SQIVND (reference sequence). The CDR3 extends over 15 amino acids. CDR3 sequence (DNA): TGTGCCAGTAGCACGACAGGGAGCTCCTACAATGAGCAGTTCTTC. Encoded protein: CASSTTGSSYNEQFF.

As concerns this clonotype: Just one base apart from a much larger clone, this may be a read error. The chain uses TRBV5-1 and TRBJ2-1, with D possibly being TRBD2 (6 bases). This CDR3 has 14 residues. Germline V lookup: CDR1 SGHRS, CDR2 YFSETQ. Trimming removed 0 bases from V and 6 bases from J, with 10 bases in between. The CDR3 is CASSLDPGLNEQFF. The CDR3 DNA is TGCGCCAGCAGCTTGGACCCGGGACTCAATGAGCAGTTCTTC. Full variable domain (remainder filled in from reference TRBV5-1 and TRBJ2-1): KAGVTQTPRYLIKTRGQQVTLSCSPISGHRSVSWYQQTPGQGLQFLFEYFSETQRNKGNFPGRFSGRQFSNSRSEMNVSTLELGDSALYLCASSLDPGLNEQFFGPGTRLTVL.

The V gene is TRBV4-2, the J gene TRBJ2-3; 9 bases align to TRBD2. The trim removed 5 bases at V and 5 bases at J, leaving 8 bases unmatched. The CDR3 length is 15 residues. The V gene's germline CDR1 is LGHNA and CDR2 YNFKEQ. The DNA of the CDR3 is TGTGCCAGCAGCGAGGCGCGGGGGGGCCTAGATACGCAGTATTTT. It specifies CASSEARGGLDTQYF.

A few counts support this clonotype. V is TRBV5-1 and J is TRBJ2-3; 9 nucleotides line up with TRBD1. CDR3 length: 17 amino acids. Germline assignment: CDR1 SGHRS and CDR2 YFSETQ. V shed 0 bases and J 3 bases; nucleotides not matched to a gene: 8. CDR3 DNA sequence: TGCGCCAGCAGCTTGGATACAGGGGGCGCCGGGACAGATACGCAGTATTTT. Protein sequence: CASSLDTGGAGTDTQYF.

This clonotype was counted many times. The J gene is TRBJ1-2, the V gene TRBV6-5; no clear D gene. Trimming stripped 0 bases from V and 2 bases from J, with 7 bases between. The CDR3 is made up of 14 amino acids. Looked up from germline, CDR1 is MNHEY and CDR2 is SVGAGI. CDR3 residues: CASSYSPLNYGYTF. DNA of the CDR3: TGTGCCAGCAGTTACTCTCCACTAAACTATGGCTACACCTTC.

The V gene is TRBV13, the J gene TRBJ1-3, with D maybe TRBD1 (6 bases). Trimming removed 8 bases from V and 7 bases from J, with 18 bases in between. CDR3 length equals 14 residues. CDR1 PRHDT and CDR2 FYEKMQ come from the germline V gene (reference sequence). This CDR3 is CASRRQALRNTIYF. CDR3 coding DNA: TGTGCCAGCCGTCGACAGGCCCTTCGTAACACCATATATTTT.

This clonotype was seen more than once but under ten times. This chain connects TRBV7-9 to TRBJ1-2, with D maybe TRBD1 (5 bases). The CDR3 extends over 15 amino acids. Germline assignment: CDR1 SEHNR and CDR2 FQNEAQ (reference sequence). Trimming removed 5 bases from V and 8 bases from J, with 21 bases in between. The CDR3 loop is CASSPVLRGAEGYTF. CDR3 bases: TGTGCCAGCAGCCCAGTCCTCCGCGGGGCGGAGGGCTACACCTTC. Filled out from reference TRBV7-9 and TRBJ1-2, the complete variable domain reads DTGVSQNPRHKITKRGQNVTFRCDPISEHNRLYWYRQTLGQGPEFLTYFQNEAQLEKSRLLSDRFSAERPKGSFSTLEIQRTEQGDSAMYLCASSPVLRGAEGYTFGSGTRLTVV.

The chain is built from TRBV3-1 and TRBJ1-5, with 10 bases aligning to TRBD1. The length of the CDR3 is 18 residues. Germline V lookup: CDR1 LGHDT, CDR2 YNNKEL (reference sequence). The V segment lost 5 bases and the J segment 2 bases; nucleotides outside the gene matches: 12. This CDR3 reads CASSKSSGTGVGNQPQHF. The CDR3 bases are TGTGCCAGCAGCAAATCCTCCGGGACAGGGGTTGGCAATCAGCCCCAGCATTTT.

The chain recombines TRBV15 with TRBJ2-3; D ambiguous. Germline CDR1 and CDR2: LNHNV and YYDKDF (reference sequence). The CDR3 runs 15 residues. Trimming shortened V by 3 bases and J by 4 bases, and 14 bases separated the two germline ends. The CDR3 nucleotides are TGTGCCACCAGCAGGGGAACGAGAGAGGCAGATACGCAGTATTTT. Translation: CATSRGTREADTQYF.

A few counts support this clonotype. This sequence joins TRBV2 and TRBJ2-3, with D perhaps matching TRBD2 (6 bases). V was pared by 3 bases and J by 7 bases, with 11 bases between. CDR1 is SNHLY and CDR2 is FYNNEI in the germline V gene. CDR3 length: 13 amino acids. The CDR3 DNA follows: TGTGCCAGCAGTGACCGCGGACTAAATACGCAGTATTTT. Translation gives CASSDRGLNTQYF.

This clonotype was seen a few times. The chain is built from TRBV3-1 and TRBJ2-7; D unclear. This CDR3 contains 11 residues. Germline loops: CDR1 LGHDT, CDR2 YNNKEL (reference sequence). The ends were cut back, 4 bases at V and 5 bases at J, with 6 bases in the middle. The CDR3 DNA follows: TGTGCCAGCAGCCGTGTACACGAGCAGTACTTC. It is translated as CASSRVHEQYF.

The V and J genes are TRBV14 and TRBJ1-4, with D unresolved. The V gene's germline CDR1 is SGHDN and CDR2 FVKESK. This CDR3 comprises 16 residues. The germline V and J ends were trimmed by 4 bases and 5 bases, with 17 bases remaining between them. As DNA, the CDR3 is TGTGCCAGCAGCCGAATATCGGGAGGCAAGAATGAAAAACTGTTTTTT. It is translated as CASSRISGGKNEKLFF.

Comment on this clonotype: Just one base apart from a much larger clone, this may be a read error. This chain links TRBV7-6 with TRBJ2-1; TRBD2 might be the D (7 bases). The DNA end favors TRBJ2-7, so the J call may be wrong. Germline V CDR1 and CDR2: SGHVS, FNYEAQ. The CDR3 covers 15 residues. Here the CDR3 reads CASSLEGGTYNEQYF. CDR3 coding DNA: TGTGCCAGCAGCTTAGAGGGGGGGACCTACAATGAGCAGTACTTC.

In the case of this clonotype: A much larger clone sits a single nucleotide away, making a read error possible. This sequence joins TRBV7-8 and TRBJ2-5; no clear D. Trimming shortened V by 1 base and J by 11 bases, and 11 bases separated the two germline ends. The germline V gene has CDR1 SGHVS and CDR2 FQNEAQ. This CDR3 has 12 residues. The CDR3 protein is CASSLEVDEQYF. CDR3 bases: TGTGCCAGCAGCTTAGAAGTCGATGAGCAGTACTTC.

The chain has TRBV5-1 and TRBJ1-2, with TRBD1 as a possible D gene (6 bases). CDR3 length equals 17 residues. Per germline, CDR1 SGHRS and CDR2 YFSETQ. Deletions cut 1 base from V and 3 bases from J, with 19 bases between. The CDR3 coding sequence is TGCGCCAGCAGCTTGCAGGTCAGGGGAAGAATGGACTATGGCTACACCTTC. Its translation is CASSLQVRGRMDYGYTF.

This chain uses TRBV10-3 with TRBJ1-2, with TRBD1 identical over 7 bases. Germline values: CDR1 ENHRY, CDR2 SYGVKD. The CDR3 is 13 residues long. Trimming at V came to 4 bases and at J to 4 bases, leaving 3 bases not matched to a gene. CDR3 DNA: TGTGCCATCAGTGCCGGGACAGCCTATGGCTACACCTTC. Translating gives CAISAGTAYGYTF.

V usage is TRBV6-5 and J usage is TRBJ2-4; no clear D. The J call may be incorrect, as the DNA end agrees better with TRBJ2-7. The CDR3 has 13 residues. The V gene's germline CDR1 is MNHEY and CDR2 SVGAGI. Here the CDR3 DNA reads TGTGCCAGCAGACGGGCCAAATGGGACGAGCAGTACTTC. Translation gives CASRRAKWDEQYF.

The genes are TRBV5-5 and TRBJ2-4, with D possibly matching TRBD1 (6 bases). Trimming cost V 5 bases and J 13 bases, with 25 bases left between them. Germline V CDR1 and CDR2: SGHKS, YYEKEE (reference sequence). The CDR3 consists of 15 residues. This chain's CDR3 is CASSRFRGRTWEQYF. CDR3 nucleotide sequence: TGTGCCAGCAGTCGCTTTAGGGGGAGAACGTGGGAGCAGTACTTC.

This clonotype appeared a few times. The gene calls are TRBV20-1 and TRBJ2-1, with no clear D. CDR1 is DFQATT, CDR2 SNEGSKA, per germline (reference sequence). V was shortened by 1 base and J by 8 bases, with 6 bases between the two germline ends. This CDR3 is built from 11 residues. Written as DNA, the CDR3 is TGCAGTGCTAGAGTAGTGGATGAGCAGTTCTTC. Amino acids: CSARVVDEQFF.

As concerns this clonotype: A junction boundary mismatches the germline segment, possibly from a read error. The chain has TRBV29-1 and TRBJ2-6; TRBD1 might be the D (5 bases). Germline CDR1 is SQVTM and CDR2 is ANQGSEA. The CDR3 length is 13 residues. The CDR3 DNA reads as TGCAGCGTGTTCAGCTCTGGGGCCAACGTCCCGACTTTC. As protein: CSVFSSGANVPTF.

This clonotype appeared a few times. The CDR3 here is CATSDPRGGPSGANVLTF. The CDR3 region has the DNA TGTGCCACCAGTGATCCCCGAGGGGGGCCTTCTGGGGCCAACGTCCTGACTTTC. The chain links TRBV24-1 to TRBJ2-6, with D perhaps assigned TRBD1 or TRBD2 (6 bases each). The germline V gene has CDR1 KGHDR and CDR2 SFDVKD. Trimming pared 3 bases from V and 1 base from J, leaving 15 bases between. CDR3 length: 18 residues.

The rearrangement links TRBV6-2 or TRBV6-3 to TRBJ2-5; no clear D gene. CDR3 length: 14 residues. Trimming pared 4 bases from V and 5 bases from J, leaving 14 bases between. The germline V gene encodes CDR1 MNHEY and CDR2 SVGEGT. Here the CDR3 reads CASSSLSIGETQYF. CDR3 sequence (DNA): TGTGCCAGCAGTTCCCTCAGTATAGGGGAGACCCAGTACTTC.

V and J are TRBV5-8 and TRBJ1-2; D is perhaps TRBD1 (5 bases). The V gene's germline CDR1 is SGHTS and CDR2 YDEGEE. The ends were cut back, 1 base at V and 12 bases at J, with 16 bases in the middle. The CDR3 is 13 residues long. CDR3 nucleotide sequence: TGTGCCAGCAGCTTGCGGCCAGAACGGGGCCACACCTTC. It codes for CASSLRPERGHTF.

This clonotype was observed a handful of times. The chain uses TRBV3-1 and TRBJ2-5; possibly TRBD1 or TRBD2 for D (5 bases each). This CDR3 comprises 15 residues. Germline CDR1 reads LGHDT; CDR2 reads YNNKEL (reference sequence). Trimming took 4 bases from V and 2 from J, leaving 14 bases between them. The chain's CDR3 is CASSLGTSRQETQYF. The CDR3 coding sequence is TGTGCCAGCAGCCTCGGGACCTCCAGACAAGAGACCCAGTACTTC.

Of note for this clonotype: Sequence at one end of the junction differs from germline and may be a read error. The chain has TRBV12-3 or TRBV12-4 and TRBJ2-1; D gene ambiguous. This CDR3 spans 12 amino acids. The CDR3 sequence is CASSLVWREQFF. CDR3 DNA: TGCGCCAGCAGTTTAGTCTGGCGTGAGCAGTTCTTC.

The CDR3 here is CASSLGQGWKTYEQYF. CDR3 DNA: TGTGCCAGCAGCCTGGGACAGGGGTGGAAGACTTACGAGCAGTACTTC. The chain couples TRBV27 to TRBJ2-7, with 10 bases matching TRBD1. The germline V gene has CDR1 MNHEY and CDR2 SMNVEV (reference sequence). V was clipped by 6 bases and J by 4 bases; unmatched bases: 12. This CDR3 comprises 16 residues.

This chain uses TRBV4-1 with TRBJ2-7, with a possible D match to TRBD2 (6 bases). Per germline, CDR1 MGHRA and CDR2 YSYEKL. This CDR3 contains 17 residues. Trimming took off 1 base at V and 2 bases at J, with 18 bases between the two ends. CDR3 DNA sequence: TGCGCCAGCAGCCAAGGTAGTGGGTCAGGGAGGCCCTACGAGCAGTACTTC. Residues: CASSQGSGSGRPYEQYF.

The V call is TRBV27, the J call TRBJ2-5; 14 bases map to TRBD2. Germline V gives CDR1 MNHEY, CDR2 SMNVEV (reference sequence). J lost 5 bases, V lost 6 bases, and 2 bases had no gene match. This CDR3 has 14 residues. CDR3 region: CASRRLAGGETQYF. The CDR3 nucleotides are TGTGCCAGCAGACGACTAGCGGGGGGGGAGACCCAGTACTTC.